This T cell receptor beta chain was retrieved from a study of OX40 agonist ivuxolimab in advanced cancers. Study information: Treatment of patients was with ivuxolimab, an agonistic anti-OX40 (CD134) antibody. At roughly 83% male, the cohort had a mean age of roughly 60 years, ranging from about 20 to 80.

For this clone: What it binds is not known.

General study findings and limits: Patients who responded partially at 0.1-3.0 mg/kg showed clonal expansion ranking among the lowest. Dosing at 0.1 to 3.0 mg/kg was accompanied by clonal expansion of CD4+ and CD8+ blood T cells by week 6.

Sequenced by immunoSEQ multiplex PCR; TCRdb stores in-frame clones only, minus some. The data contain approximately 70,000 clones, roughly 85% of them singletons. The sample here was CD4+ or CD8+ T cells sorted from blood, taken in a trial of the OX40 agonist ivuxolimab. This sequence was found in an adult with an advanced solid tumor such as melanoma, head and neck, liver or kidney cancer.

CDR3 nucleotide sequence: TGTGCCAGCAGGGGGCGCGGTACCTACGAGCAGTACTTC. As protein: CASRGRGTYEQYF. J is TRBJ2-7 and V is TRBV6-1; D possibly corresponds to TRBD1 (5 bases). The CDR3 totals 13 residues. Germline CDR1 reads MNHNS; CDR2 reads SASEGT. Trimming removed 6 bases from V and 2 bases from J, with 11 bases in between.